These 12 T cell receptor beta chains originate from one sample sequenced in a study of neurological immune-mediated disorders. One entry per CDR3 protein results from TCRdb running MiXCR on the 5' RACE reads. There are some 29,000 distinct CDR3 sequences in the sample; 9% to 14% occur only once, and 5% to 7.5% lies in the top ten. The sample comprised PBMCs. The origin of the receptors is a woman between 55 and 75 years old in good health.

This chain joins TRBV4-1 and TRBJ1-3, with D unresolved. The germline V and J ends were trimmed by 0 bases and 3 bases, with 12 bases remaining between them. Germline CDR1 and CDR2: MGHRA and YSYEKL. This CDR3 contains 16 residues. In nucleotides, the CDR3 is TGCGCCAGCAGCCAAGAACCACCCGTAGGTGGAAACACCATATATTTT. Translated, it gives CASSQEPPVGGNTIYF.

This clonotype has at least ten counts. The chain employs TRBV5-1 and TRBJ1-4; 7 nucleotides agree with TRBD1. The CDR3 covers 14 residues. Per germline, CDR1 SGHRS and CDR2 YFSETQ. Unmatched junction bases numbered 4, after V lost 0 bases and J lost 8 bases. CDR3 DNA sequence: TGCGCCAGCAGCTTGGAACAGGGGTCGGAAAAACTGTTTTTT. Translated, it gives CASSLEQGSEKLFF.

This chain's CDR3 is CSARTGGSGNTIYF. CDR3 sequence (DNA): TGCAGCGCCCGGACAGGGGGTAGTGGAAACACCATATATTTT. J is TRBJ1-3 and V is TRBV29-1, with 10 bases identical to TRBD1. V trimming: 7 bases; J trimming: 3 bases; junction bases outside the gene matches: 6. CDR3 size: 14 residues. CDR1 is SQVTM and CDR2 is ANQGSEA in the germline V gene.

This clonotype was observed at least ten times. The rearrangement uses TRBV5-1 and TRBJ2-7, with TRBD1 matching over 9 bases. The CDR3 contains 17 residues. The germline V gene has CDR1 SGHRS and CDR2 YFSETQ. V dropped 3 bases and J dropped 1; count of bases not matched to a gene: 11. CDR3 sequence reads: CASSSTMTTGGSYEQYF. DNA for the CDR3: TGCGCCAGCAGCTCCACCATGACGACAGGGGGGTCCTACGAGCAGTACTTC.

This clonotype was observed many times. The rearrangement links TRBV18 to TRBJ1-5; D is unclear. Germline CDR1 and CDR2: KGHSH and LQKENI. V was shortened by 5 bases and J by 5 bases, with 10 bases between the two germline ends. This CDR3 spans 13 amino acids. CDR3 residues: CASSVGGDQPQHF. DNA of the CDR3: TGTGCCAGCTCAGTAGGAGGCGATCAGCCCCAGCATTTT.

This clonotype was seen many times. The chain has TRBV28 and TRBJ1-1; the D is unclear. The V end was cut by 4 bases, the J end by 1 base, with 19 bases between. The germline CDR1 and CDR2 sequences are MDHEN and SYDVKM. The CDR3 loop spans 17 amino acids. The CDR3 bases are TGTGCCAGCAGTTGGCGTCTGATGGGGAAGCAGAACACTGAAGCTTTCTTT. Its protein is CASSWRLMGKQNTEAFF.

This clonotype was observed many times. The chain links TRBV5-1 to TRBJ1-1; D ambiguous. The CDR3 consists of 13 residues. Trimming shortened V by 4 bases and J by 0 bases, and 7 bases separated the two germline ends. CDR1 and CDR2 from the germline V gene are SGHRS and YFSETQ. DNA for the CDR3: TGCGCCAGCAGCGGCCCCATGAACACTGAAGCTTTCTTT. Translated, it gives CASSGPMNTEAFF.

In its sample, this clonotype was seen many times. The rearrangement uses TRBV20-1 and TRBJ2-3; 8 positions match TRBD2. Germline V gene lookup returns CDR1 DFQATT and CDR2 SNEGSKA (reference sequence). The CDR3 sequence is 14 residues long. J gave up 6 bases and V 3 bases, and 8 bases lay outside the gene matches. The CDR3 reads CSASGLAGVDTQYF. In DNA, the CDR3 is TGCAGTGCTAGCGGGCTAGCGGGCGTCGATACGCAGTATTTT.

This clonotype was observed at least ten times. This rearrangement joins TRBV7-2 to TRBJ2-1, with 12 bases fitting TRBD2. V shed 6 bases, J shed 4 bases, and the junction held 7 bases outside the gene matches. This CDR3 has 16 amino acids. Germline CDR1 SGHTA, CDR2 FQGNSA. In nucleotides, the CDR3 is TGTGCCAGCAGGCTAGCGGGGGGGATCCTTTACAATGAGCAGTTCTTC. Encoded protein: CASRLAGGILYNEQFF.

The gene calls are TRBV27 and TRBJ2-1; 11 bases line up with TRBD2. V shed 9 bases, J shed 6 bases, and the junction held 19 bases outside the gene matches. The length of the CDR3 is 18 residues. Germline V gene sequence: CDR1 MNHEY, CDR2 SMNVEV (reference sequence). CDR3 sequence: CASKPLLLAGGAFNEQFF. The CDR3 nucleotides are TGTGCCAGTAAACCCCTCCTCCTAGCGGGGGGCGCTTTCAATGAGCAGTTCTTC.

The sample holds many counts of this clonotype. The CDR3: CASSLGVTKNIQYF. The CDR3 DNA sequence: TGCGCCAGCAGCTTAGGGGTCACCAAAAACATTCAGTACTTC. This rearrangement joins TRBV5-1 to TRBJ2-4; D may be TRBD1 (5 bases). Germline CDR1 SGHRS, CDR2 YFSETQ. This CDR3 spans 14 amino acids. Trimming shortened V by 2 bases and J by 2 bases, and 8 bases separated the two germline ends.

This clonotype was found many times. CDR3 coding DNA: TGCAGTGCTAGAGTTAGGACTAGTAGAGCCGGGGAGCTGTTTTTT. Translation: CSARVRTSRAGELFF. V usage is TRBV20-1 and J usage is TRBJ2-2; 7 positions agree with TRBD2. With V trimmed by 1 base and J by 6 bases, 8 bases remained unmatched. The CDR3 extends over 15 amino acids. From germline, CDR1 is DFQATT and CDR2 SNEGSKA (reference sequence).